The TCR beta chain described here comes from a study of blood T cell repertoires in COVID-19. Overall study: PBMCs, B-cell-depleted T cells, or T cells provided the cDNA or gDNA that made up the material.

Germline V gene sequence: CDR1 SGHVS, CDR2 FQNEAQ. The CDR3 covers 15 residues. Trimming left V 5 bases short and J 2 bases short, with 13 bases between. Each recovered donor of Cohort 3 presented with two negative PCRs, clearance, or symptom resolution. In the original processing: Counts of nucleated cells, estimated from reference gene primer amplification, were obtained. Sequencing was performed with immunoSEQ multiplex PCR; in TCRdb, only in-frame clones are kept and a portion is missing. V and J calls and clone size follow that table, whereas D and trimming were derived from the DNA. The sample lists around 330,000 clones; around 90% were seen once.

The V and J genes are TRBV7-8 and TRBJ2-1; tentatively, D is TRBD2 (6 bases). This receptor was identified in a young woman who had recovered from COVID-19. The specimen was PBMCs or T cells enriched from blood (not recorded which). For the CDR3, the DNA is TGTGCCAGCAGCGAGGACGGGAGTACCTACAATGAGCAGTTCTTC. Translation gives CASSEDGSTYNEQFF.